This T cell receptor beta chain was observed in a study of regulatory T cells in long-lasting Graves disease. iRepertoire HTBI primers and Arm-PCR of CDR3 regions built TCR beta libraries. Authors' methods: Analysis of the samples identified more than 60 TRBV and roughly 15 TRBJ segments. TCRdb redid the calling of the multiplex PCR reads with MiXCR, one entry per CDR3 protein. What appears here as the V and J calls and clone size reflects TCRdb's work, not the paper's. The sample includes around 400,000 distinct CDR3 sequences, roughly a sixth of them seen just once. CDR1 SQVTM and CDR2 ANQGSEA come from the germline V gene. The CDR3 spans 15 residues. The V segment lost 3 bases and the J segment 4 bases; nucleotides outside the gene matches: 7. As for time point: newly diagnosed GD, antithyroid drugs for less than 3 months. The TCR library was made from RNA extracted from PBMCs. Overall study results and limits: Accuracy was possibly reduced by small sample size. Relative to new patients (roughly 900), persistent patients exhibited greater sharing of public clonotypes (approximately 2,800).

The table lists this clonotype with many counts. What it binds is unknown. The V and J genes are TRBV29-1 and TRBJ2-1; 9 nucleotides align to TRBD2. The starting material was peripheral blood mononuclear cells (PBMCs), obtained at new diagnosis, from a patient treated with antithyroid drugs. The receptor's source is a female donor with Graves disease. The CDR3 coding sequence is TGCAGCGTTGATCGACGCGGGGGGGCTTACAATGAGCAGTTCTTC. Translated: CSVDRRGGAYNEQFF.